Following are 5 T cell receptor beta chains from one sample sequenced in a study of T cells expressing NK-cell markers. TCRdb re-called the 5' RACE reads; every CDR3 protein appears as one record, without DNA. The data show about 550,000 distinct CDR3 sequences, and the top ten clones hold 3% to 4.5%. The specimen sequenced was blood T cells: a sorted CD56 or NKG2C T cell subset, CD4+ or CD8+ T cells, or bulk PBMC T cells (not recorded which). The receptors shown here come from a man between 18 and 29 years old in good health.

The chain combines TRBV7-9 with TRBJ1-2; TCRdb proposes TRBD1, but this gene call is untestable without DNA. CDR3 size: 11 residues. In germline, CDR1 is SEHNR, CDR2 FQNEAQ (reference sequence). The CDR3 spells CASSLGGQATF.

This chain joins TRBV29-1 and TRBJ1-1; the TCRdb call, TRBD1, lacks DNA for checking. The germline V gene encodes CDR1 SQVTM and CDR2 ANQGSEA. The CDR3 covers 13 residues. CDR3 region: CSVQGLVKTEAFF. Full variable domain (outside the CDR3, taken from reference TRBV29-1 and TRBJ1-1): SAVISQKPSRDICQRGTSLTIQCQVDSQVTMMFWYRQQPGQSLTLIATANQGSEATYESGFVIDKFPISRPNLTFSTLTVSNMSPEDSSIYLCSVQGLVKTEAFFGQGTRLTVV.

This sequence joins TRBV20-1 and TRBJ2-1; TCRdb reports TRBD2, a call that lacks DNA to check it against. The CDR3 loop spans 17 amino acids. Germline V gene lookup returns CDR1 DFQATT and CDR2 SNEGSKA (reference sequence). This CDR3 reads CSARTLGSGRNYNEQFF.

V is TRBV5-8 and J is TRBJ2-2; the D call of TRBD2 rests on TCRdb alone, since no DNA is present to check it. Germline loops: CDR1 SGHTS, CDR2 YDEGEE. There are 15 residues in the CDR3. CDR3 residues: CASSRGLAPSGELFF.

V usage is TRBV2 and J usage is TRBJ2-6. Germline V gene sequence: CDR1 SNHLY, CDR2 FYNNEI. This CDR3 contains 15 residues. CDR3 residues: CASKSGSSGANVLTF.